Presented here are 16 T cell receptor beta chains from one specimen sequenced in a study of T cell responses to AZD1222 COVID-19 vaccine. TCRdb's table, derived via immunoSEQ multiplex PCR, lists solely in-frame clones and lacks some. Among some 170,000 clones listed, 85% to 90% were seen once. This specimen was peripheral blood, taken on day 0 of AZD1222 vaccination. The receptors come from an adult in good health.

This clone appeared a single time. This chain joins TRBV30 and TRBJ2-3; D is undetermined. Trimming left V 8 bases short and J 5 bases short, with 14 bases between. CDR1 and CDR2 (germline): GTSNPN, SVGIG (reference sequence). The CDR3 runs to 12 residues. The CDR3, as DNA: TGTGCCGCCACGTTAGCCTTAGATACGCAGTATTTT. It encodes CAATLALDTQYF.

The V and J genes are TRBV6-5 and TRBJ1-5; TRBD1 might be the D (5 bases). From germline, CDR1 is MNHEY and CDR2 SVGAGI. This CDR3 spans 15 amino acids. Trimming left V 0 bases short and J 5 bases short, with 11 bases between. The DNA for the CDR3 is TGTGCCAGCAGTTACTCGGCGGTGGGGGATCAGCCCCAGCATTTT. Translating gives CASSYSAVGDQPQHF.

The chain carries TRBV21-1 and TRBJ2-5; TRBD2 is the table's D call and was not checked against the DNA. TRBV21-1 is assigned pseudogene status. The CDR3 is 18 residues long. The CDR3 loop is CASSKLRLIGSNSETQYF. The CDR3 DNA is TGTGCCAGCAGCAAATTGCGCCTTATCGGGAGCAATTCGGAGACCCAGTACTTC.

The chain uses TRBV11-2 and TRBJ2-7; weak D call: TRBD1 (5 bases). This CDR3 spans 17 amino acids. Germline values: CDR1 SGHAT, CDR2 FQNNGV. V gave up 0 bases and J gave up 4 bases, with 19 bases separating them. The CDR3 here is CASSLDHPRQKNYEQYV. The DNA for the CDR3 is TGTGCCAGCAGCTTAGATCATCCCCGACAGAAGAATTACGAGCAGTACGTC.

The chain combines TRBV7-3 with TRBJ2-2; TRBD1 might be the D (5 bases). Germline V lookup: CDR1 SGHTA, CDR2 FQGTGA. V was shortened by 3 bases and J by 1 base, with 9 bases between the two germline ends. The CDR3 is 15 residues long. CDR3 coding DNA: TGTGCCAGCAGCTTGAATCAGGGGAACACCGGGGAGCTGTTTTTT. Its translation: CASSLNQGNTGELFF.

CDR3 region: CASSLAGQEREKLFF. The CDR3 DNA sequence: TGCGCCAGCAGCTTGGCGGGACAGGAGCGTGAAAAACTGTTTTTT. The chain uses TRBV5-1 and TRBJ1-4; 8 bases line up with TRBD1. The CDR3 loop spans 15 amino acids. CDR1 SGHRS and CDR2 YFSETQ come from the germline V gene. J was trimmed by 7 bases and V by 0 bases; bases with no gene match: 5.

This chain joins TRBV7-2 and TRBJ1-1; D uncertain. This CDR3 is 15 amino acids long. In germline, CDR1 is SGHTA, CDR2 FQGNSA. V was cut by 2 bases and J by 1 base, with 11 bases left in between. The chain's CDR3 is CASSLNGLPNTEAFF. The DNA for the CDR3 is TGTGCCAGCAGCTTAAACGGTCTGCCGAACACTGAAGCTTTCTTT.

The chain recombines TRBV28 with TRBJ2-5, with TRBD1 matching over 10 bases. The CDR3 length is 15 residues. Germline CDR1 MDHEN, CDR2 SYDVKM. V lost 8 bases to trimming and J lost 2 bases; unmatched junction nucleotides: 8. The CDR3 spells CASGGGGQGQETQYF. The CDR3 region has the DNA TGTGCCAGCGGGGGAGGGGGACAGGGGCAAGAGACCCAGTACTTC. The full variable domain, in which reference TRBV28 and TRBJ2-5 provide the parts outside the CDR3, is DVKVTQSSRYLVKRTGEKVFLECVQDMDHENMFWYRQDPGLGLRLIYFSYDVKMKEKGDIPEGYSVSREKKERFSLILESASTNQTSMYLCASGGGGQGQETQYFGPGTRLLVL.

V gene TRBV10-3 combines with J gene TRBJ2-1; 8 bases match TRBD1. The CDR3 spans 16 residues. J lost 5 bases, V lost 3 bases, and 9 bases had no gene match. Looked up from germline, CDR1 is ENHRY and CDR2 is SYGVKD. DNA for the CDR3: TGTGCCATCAGTGACCCAGGGGGCGAAACCAACAATGAGCAGTTCTTC. Translated: CAISDPGGETNNEQFF.

The chain uses TRBV5-7 and TRBJ1-2; TRBD1 matches at 10 bases. TRBV5-7 is an ORF, and what it does is uncertain. V dropped 4 bases and J dropped 8; count of bases not matched to a gene: 17. This CDR3 is 17 amino acids long. The CDR3 here is CASSLVPRVTGGGGYTF. The CDR3 nucleotides read TGTGCCAGCAGCCTGGTGCCCAGGGTGACAGGGGGCGGGGGCTACACCTTC.

The rearrangement links TRBV4-2 to TRBJ1-2; weak D call: TRBD1 (5 bases). Germline V gives CDR1 LGHNA, CDR2 YNFKEQ. CDR3 size: 15 residues. V was pared by 1 base and J by 4 bases, with 13 bases between. CDR3 in DNA: TGTGCCAGCAGCCAAGGTGTTAGGCAGGGCTATGGCTACACCTTC. Its translation: CASSQGVRQGYGYTF.

J is TRBJ2-3 and V is TRBV2; D remains ambiguous. Germline CDR1 and CDR2: SNHLY and FYNNEI. V shed 5 bases and J shed 0 bases, with 6 bases lying between them. This CDR3 has 13 residues. The CDR3 sequence: CASSPLSTDTQYF. The CDR3 nucleotides are TGTGCCAGCAGTCCTTTAAGCACAGATACGCAGTATTTT. Looking up the rest from reference TRBV2 and TRBJ2-3 gives the full variable domain: EPEVTQTPSHQVTQMGQEVILRCVPISNHLYFYWYRQILGQKVEFLVSFYNNEISEKSEIFDDQFSVERPDGSNFTLKIRSTKLEDSAMYFCASSPLSTDTQYFGPGTRLTVL.

The chain links TRBV30 to TRBJ1-4; TRBD1 is a possible D gene (5 bases). Trimming stripped 3 bases from V and 7 bases from J, with 12 bases between. In germline, CDR1 is GTSNPN, CDR2 SVGIG (reference sequence). This CDR3 comprises 13 residues. CDR3 in amino acids: CAWRGTGVEKLFF. CDR3 nucleotides: TGTGCCTGGAGGGGGACCGGAGTTGAAAAACTGTTTTTT.

This sequence joins TRBV2 and TRBJ1-2; 12 bases are a match to TRBD1. CDR1 is SNHLY, CDR2 FYNNEI, per germline. The trim removed 2 bases at V and 6 bases at J, leaving 4 bases unmatched. The CDR3 is made up of 15 amino acids. CDR3 nucleotide sequence: TGTGCCAGCAGTGAACAGGGACAGGGGGCCGATGGCTACACCTTC. It specifies CASSEQGQGADGYTF.

This clone was counted only a few times. The V gene is TRBV6-5, the J gene TRBJ1-1; perhaps TRBD1 as D (5 bases). V lost 7 bases and J 6 bases, leaving 21 bases between the germline ends. The CDR3 loop spans 15 amino acids. Germline CDR1 reads MNHEY; CDR2 reads SVGAGI. The CDR3 nucleotides are TGTGCCAGCATGCCCTTGGGCAGGGCAATTGCTGAAGCTTTCTTT. As protein: CASMPLGRAIAEAFF.

The chain uses TRBV12-3 or TRBV12-4 and TRBJ2-1, with D tentatively TRBD1 (6 bases). CDR3 length equals 13 residues. V was pared by 6 bases and J by 8 bases, with 14 bases between. CDR3 in DNA: TGTGCCAGCAGCCCCCCAGGGGCCCATGAGCAGTTCTTC. Its translation: CASSPPGAHEQFF.